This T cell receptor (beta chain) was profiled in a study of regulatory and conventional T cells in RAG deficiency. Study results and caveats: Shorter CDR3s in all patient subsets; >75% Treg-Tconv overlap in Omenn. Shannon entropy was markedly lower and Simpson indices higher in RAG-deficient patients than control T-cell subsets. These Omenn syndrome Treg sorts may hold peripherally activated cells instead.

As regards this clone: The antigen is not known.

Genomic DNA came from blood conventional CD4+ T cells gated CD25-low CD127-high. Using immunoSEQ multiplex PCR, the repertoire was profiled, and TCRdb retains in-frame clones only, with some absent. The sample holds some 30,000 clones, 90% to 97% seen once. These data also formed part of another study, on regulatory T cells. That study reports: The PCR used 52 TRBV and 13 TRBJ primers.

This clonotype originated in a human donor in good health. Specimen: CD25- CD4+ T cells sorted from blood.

The CDR3 loop is CATRQGPDTEAFF. The CDR3 nucleotides read TGTGCCACTAGACAGGGGCCTGACACTGAAGCTTTCTTT. The rearrangement uses TRBV10-3 and TRBJ1-1; 8 bases line up with TRBD1. Trimming cost V 10 bases and J 3 bases; bases outside gene matches: 7. The germline CDR1 and CDR2 sequences are ENHRY and SYGVKD. This CDR3 has 13 residues.